The 14 T cell receptor beta chains below were found in one sample sequenced in a study of post-analysis software for immune sequencing data. The TCR beta cDNA libraries contained unique molecular identifiers. MiXCR, run by TCRdb on the PCR reads, gives a single entry per CDR3 protein. The sample carries hundreds of thousands of distinct CDR3 sequences, 25% to 30% recorded once. Their antigens are not known. General observations from the study: Roughly five TRBV segments were more frequent in patients than controls; TRBV5-6, TRBV5-1 and TRBV20-1 belonged to this group.

Sequences were obtained from blood. Receptors were obtained from a girl aged 10 to 17 with multiple sclerosis.

The chain uses TRBV20-1 and TRBJ2-2; D is possibly TRBD2 (5 bases). Germline CDR1 reads DFQATT; CDR2 reads SNEGSKA (reference sequence). V lost 6 bases to trimming and J lost 4 bases, with 15 bases between them. The CDR3 consists of 14 residues. The chain's CDR3 is CSAPDWVGTGELFF. The CDR3 region has the DNA TGCAGTGCACCGGACTGGGTGGGCACCGGGGAGCTGTTTTTT.

The chain couples TRBV3-1 to TRBJ2-1; 7 bases are a match to TRBD2. Trimming cost V 4 bases and J 4 bases; bases outside gene matches: 13. This CDR3 has 17 residues. The germline V gene encodes CDR1 LGHDT and CDR2 YNNKEL (reference sequence). In DNA, the CDR3 is TGTGCCAGCAGCCGCCAGACTAGCTCGTTTCTATACAATGAGCAGTTCTTC. This gives the protein CASSRQTSSFLYNEQFF.

The chain uses TRBV6-1 and TRBJ2-3; 8 bases line up with TRBD2. The CDR3 is 16 amino acids. Germline-derived CDR1 and CDR2 are MNHNS and SASEGT. The junction had 11 bases not matched to a gene; V was cut back by 5 bases and J by 4 bases. CDR3 sequence: CASSRTGTSSPDTQYF. Written as DNA, the CDR3 is TGTGCCAGCAGTCGAACCGGGACTAGTTCGCCAGATACGCAGTATTTT.

The gene calls are TRBV4-1 and TRBJ2-7; tentative D call: TRBD2 (5 bases). V was cut by 1 base and J by 2 bases, with 6 bases left in between. CDR3 length: 13 amino acids. CDR1 and CDR2 from the germline V gene are MGHRA and YSYEKL. CDR3 bases: TGCGCCAGCAGCCAAGGAGGGACCTACGAGCAGTACTTC. It is translated as CASSQGGTYEQYF.

The sample holds a few counts of this clonotype. V gene TRBV20-1 combines with J gene TRBJ1-2; weak D call: TRBD1 (6 bases). The germline V and J ends were trimmed by 5 bases and 8 bases, with 15 bases remaining between them. The CDR3 contains 12 residues. Germline-derived CDR1 and CDR2 are DFQATT and SNEGSKA (reference sequence). The CDR3 nucleotides read TGCAGTGCTGAGGTGGGGGGCCGGGGCTACACCTTC. Translation gives CSAEVGGRGYTF.

As for this clonotype: A read error is possible here, since a much larger clone lies one base away. The rearrangement uses TRBV27 and TRBJ2-1; TRBD2 agrees at 9 bases. CDR1 is MNHEY and CDR2 is SMNVEV in the germline V gene (reference sequence). V lost 5 bases to trimming and J lost 11 bases; unmatched junction nucleotides: 10. The CDR3 runs 14 residues. This chain's CDR3 is CASSPGLARSKQFF. DNA for the CDR3: TGTGCCAGCAGTCCCGGACTAGCGAGGAGTAAGCAGTTCTTC.

About this clonotype itself: A read error may explain this, as a much larger clone is one base away. The chain links TRBV29-1 to TRBJ2-7; the D gene is possibly TRBD1 (6 bases). The J call may be incorrect, as the DNA end agrees better with TRBJ2-5. Germline values: CDR1 SQVTM, CDR2 ANQGSEA. The CDR3 runs 13 residues. This chain's CDR3 is CSAGVGGLETQYF. The DNA of the CDR3 is TGCAGCGCAGGTGTAGGGGGTTTGGAGACCCAGTACTTC.

This clonotype was observed a handful of times. This rearrangement joins TRBV12-3 or TRBV12-4 to TRBJ1-5, with a weak D call TRBD1 (5 bases). CDR3 length: 14 residues. Trimming took off 3 bases at V and 2 bases at J, with 8 bases between the two ends. CDR3 sequence: CASSFRGGNQPQHF. The CDR3 region has the DNA TGTGCCAGCAGTTTTAGAGGGGGCAATCAGCCCCAGCATTTT.

V and J are TRBV20-1 and TRBJ1-5; TRBD1 might be the D (5 bases). V was shortened by 5 bases and J by 3 bases, with 11 bases between the two germline ends. Per the germline V gene, CDR1 is DFQATT and CDR2 is SNEGSKA (reference sequence). CDR3 length: 13 residues. CDR3 loop: CSAWGDPNQPQHF. Here the CDR3 DNA reads TGCAGTGCTTGGGGGGACCCCAATCAGCCCCAGCATTTT.

This clonotype was counted between two and nine times. This rearrangement joins TRBV9 to TRBJ2-5; 10 nucleotides match TRBD2. From germline, CDR1 is SGDLS and CDR2 YYNGEE. CDR3 size: 17 residues. Trimming cost V 0 bases and J 5 bases; bases outside gene matches: 10. The CDR3 loop is CASSVGVIAGGFETQYF. CDR3 DNA: TGTGCCAGCAGCGTAGGAGTGATAGCGGGGGGTTTCGAGACCCAGTACTTC.

This chain connects TRBV12-3 or TRBV12-4 to TRBJ1-4; 8 nucleotides align to TRBD1. This CDR3 has 16 residues. V gave up 7 bases and J gave up 7 bases; unmatched junction bases: 14. CDR3 protein: CASNNGDRPRGEKLFF. DNA of the CDR3: TGTGCCAGCAATAACGGGGACAGGCCGAGGGGTGAAAAACTGTTTTTT.

The chain has TRBV24-1 and TRBJ2-5; 7 nucleotides agree with TRBD2. The last part of the DNA fits TRBJ2-1 better; the J call may be wrong. The CDR3 has 16 residues. Germline CDR1 and CDR2: KGHDR and SFDVKD. CDR3 loop: CATSDPSYGGRETQFF. The CDR3 region has the DNA TGTGCCACCAGTGATCCCTCCTATGGCGGGAGAGAGACCCAGTTCTTC.

The gene calls are TRBV27 and TRBJ2-5, with 11 bases that match TRBD1. V shed 0 bases and J 5 bases; nucleotides not matched to a gene: 8. The CDR3 consists of 17 residues. CDR1 and CDR2 from the germline V gene are MNHEY and SMNVEV (reference sequence). The CDR3 nucleotides read TGTGCCAGCAGTTTATCTAGGACAGGGGGCATCCGGGAGACCCAGTACTTC. This sequence encodes CASSLSRTGGIRETQYF.

This chain joins TRBV29-1 and TRBJ2-1; weak D call: TRBD1 (5 bases). Trimming removed 2 bases from V and 3 bases from J, with 14 bases in between. Germline V lookup: CDR1 SQVTM, CDR2 ANQGSEA. The CDR3 is 15 residues long. The CDR3 region is CSVETAQTVYNEQFF. The CDR3 DNA sequence: TGCAGCGTTGAAACCGCCCAGACAGTCTACAATGAGCAGTTCTTC.